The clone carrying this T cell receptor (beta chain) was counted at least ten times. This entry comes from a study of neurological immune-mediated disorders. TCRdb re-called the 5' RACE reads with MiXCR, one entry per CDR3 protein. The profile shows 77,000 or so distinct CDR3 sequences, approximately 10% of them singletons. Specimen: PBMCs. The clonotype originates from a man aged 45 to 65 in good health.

CDR3 amino acids: CASSLNPLYGYTF. The CDR3 DNA sequence: TGCGCCAGCAGCTTAAACCCGCTCTATGGCTACACCTTC. This rearrangement joins TRBV5-1 to TRBJ1-2; D gene unclear. There are 13 residues in the CDR3. Germline CDR1 and CDR2: SGHRS and YFSETQ. The germline V and J ends were trimmed by 2 bases and 4 bases, with 9 bases remaining between them.